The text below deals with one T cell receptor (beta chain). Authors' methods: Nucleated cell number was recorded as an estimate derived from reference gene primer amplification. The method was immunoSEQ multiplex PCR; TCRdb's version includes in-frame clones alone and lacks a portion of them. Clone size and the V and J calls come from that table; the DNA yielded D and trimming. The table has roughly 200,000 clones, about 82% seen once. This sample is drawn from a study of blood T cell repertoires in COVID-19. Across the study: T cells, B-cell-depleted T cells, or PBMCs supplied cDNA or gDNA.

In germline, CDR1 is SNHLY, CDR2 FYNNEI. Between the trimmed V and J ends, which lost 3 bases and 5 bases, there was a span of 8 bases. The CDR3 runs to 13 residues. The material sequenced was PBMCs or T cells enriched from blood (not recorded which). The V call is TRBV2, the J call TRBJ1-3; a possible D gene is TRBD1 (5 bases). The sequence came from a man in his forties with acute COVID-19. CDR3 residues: CASSEGRRNTIYF. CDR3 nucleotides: TGTGCCAGCAGTGAGGGGCGGAGAAACACCATATATTTT.